The T cell receptor (beta chain) under discussion was sequenced for a study of prognosis after radiotherapy for stage I lung cancer. On the study more broadly: Enrollment of stage I non-small cell lung cancer patients ran from 2018 to early 2019. Medical inoperability applied to all of the non-small cell lung cancer patients.

Genomic DNA yielded TCR beta CDR3, amplified by two-round multiplex PCR. During first-round PCR, primers specific to each TRBV and TRBJ gene were used. Each CDR3 protein gets one entry after TCRdb re-called the multiplex PCR reads with MiXCR. The sample contains over 15,000 distinct CDR3 sequences, 40% to 55% of which appear only once. Within the sample, this clonotype is medium-sized. Its antigen is still unknown. The ends lost 3 bases at V and 8 bases at J; junction bases unmatched: 13. The CDR3 length is 17 residues. Regarding the study as a whole: Shannon entropy (measured after stereotactic body radiation therapy) was lower in patients who went on to develop distant metastases. Following stereotactic body radiation therapy, unique TCR clone counts fell, with a median of about 10,000 versus 6,900.

This TCR came from a donor over 45 with non-small cell lung cancer. The gene calls are TRBV12-3 or TRBV12-4 and TRBJ2-1; TRBD2 agrees at 10 bases. Material: PBMCs, obtained before or after stereotactic body radiation therapy (not recorded which). The CDR3 spells CASSFWNPSGSQHEQFF. CDR3 DNA: TGTGCCAGCAGTTTTTGGAATCCTAGCGGGAGTCAACATGAGCAGTTCTTC.